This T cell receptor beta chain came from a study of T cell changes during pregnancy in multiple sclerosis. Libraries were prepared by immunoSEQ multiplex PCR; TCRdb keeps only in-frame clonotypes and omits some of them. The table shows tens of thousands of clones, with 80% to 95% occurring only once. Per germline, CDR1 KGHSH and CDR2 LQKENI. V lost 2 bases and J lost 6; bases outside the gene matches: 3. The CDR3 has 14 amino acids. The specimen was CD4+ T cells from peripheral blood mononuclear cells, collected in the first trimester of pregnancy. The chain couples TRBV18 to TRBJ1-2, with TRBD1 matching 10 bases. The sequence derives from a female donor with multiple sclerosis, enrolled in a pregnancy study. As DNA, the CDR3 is TGTGCCAGCTCACCAATCGACAGGGGGCATGGCTACACCTTC. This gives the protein CASSPIDRGHGYTF.